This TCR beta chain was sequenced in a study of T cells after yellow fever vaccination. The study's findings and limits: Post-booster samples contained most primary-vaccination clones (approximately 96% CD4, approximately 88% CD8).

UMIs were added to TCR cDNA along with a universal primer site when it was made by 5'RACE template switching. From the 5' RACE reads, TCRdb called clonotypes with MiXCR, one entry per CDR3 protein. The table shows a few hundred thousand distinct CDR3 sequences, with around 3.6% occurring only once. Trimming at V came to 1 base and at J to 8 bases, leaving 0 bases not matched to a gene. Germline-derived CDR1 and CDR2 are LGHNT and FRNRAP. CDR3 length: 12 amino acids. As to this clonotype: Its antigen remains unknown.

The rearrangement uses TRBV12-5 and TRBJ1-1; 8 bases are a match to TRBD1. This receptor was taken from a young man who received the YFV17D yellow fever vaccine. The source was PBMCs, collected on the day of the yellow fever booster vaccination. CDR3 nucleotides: TGTGCTAGTGGTTTGGGGACAGGGGAAGCTTTCTTT. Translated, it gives CASGLGTGEAFF.